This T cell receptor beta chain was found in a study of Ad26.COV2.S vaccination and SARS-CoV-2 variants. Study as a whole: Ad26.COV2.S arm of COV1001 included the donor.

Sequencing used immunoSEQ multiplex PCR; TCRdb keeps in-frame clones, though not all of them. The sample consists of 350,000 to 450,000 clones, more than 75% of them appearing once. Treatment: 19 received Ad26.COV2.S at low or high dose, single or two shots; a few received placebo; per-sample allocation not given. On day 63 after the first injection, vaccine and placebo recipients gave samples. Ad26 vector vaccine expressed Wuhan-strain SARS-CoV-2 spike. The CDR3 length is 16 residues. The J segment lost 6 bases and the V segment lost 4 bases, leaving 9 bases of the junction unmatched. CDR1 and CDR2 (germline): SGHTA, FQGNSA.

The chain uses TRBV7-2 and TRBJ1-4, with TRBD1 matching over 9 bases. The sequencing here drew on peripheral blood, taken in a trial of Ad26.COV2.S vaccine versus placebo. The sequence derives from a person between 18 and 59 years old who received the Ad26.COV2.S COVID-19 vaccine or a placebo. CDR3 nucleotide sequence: TGTGCCAGCAGCTCCCCGACAGGGGGTTCGTATGAAAAACTGTTTTTT. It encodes CASSSPTGGSYEKLFF.